The next 26 T cell receptor beta chains were all read from a single sample in a study of monozygotic twins with inflammatory bowel disease. TCRdb reworked the 5' RACE reads into one entry per CDR3 protein, no DNA. Recorded for this sample: 200,000 to 250,000 distinct CDR3 sequences. Source material: blood. The receptors stem from a human donor with ulcerative colitis or Crohn's disease, or a healthy co-twin of an affected twin (not recorded which).

The rearrangement joins TRBV6-2 or TRBV6-3 to TRBJ2-2. The germline V gene encodes CDR1 MNHEY and CDR2 SVGEGT. CDR3 length: 14 amino acids. The chain's CDR3 is CASSLIPNTGELFF.

V and J are TRBV6-1 and TRBJ2-7; with no DNA, the TCRdb D assignment of TRBD2 cannot be verified. Germline CDR1 is MNHNS and CDR2 is SASEGT. The CDR3 has 16 residues. This chain's CDR3 is CASRMSSLAGGYEQYF.

The chain has TRBV29-1 and TRBJ1-1; TCRdb returns TRBD1, unconfirmable since there is no DNA. The CDR3 consists of 13 residues. Germline values: CDR1 SQVTM, CDR2 ANQGSEA. CDR3 residues: CSARDREGTEAFF.

The chain couples TRBV28 to TRBJ2-1. The CDR3 consists of 16 residues. Germline V gene lookup returns CDR1 MDHEN and CDR2 SYDVKM. The CDR3 protein is CASSSHDPSSYNEQFF. The full variable domain, its missing parts supplied by reference TRBV28 and TRBJ2-1, is DVKVTQSSRYLVKRTGEKVFLECVQDMDHENMFWYRQDPGLGLRLIYFSYDVKMKEKGDIPEGYSVSREKKERFSLILESASTNQTSMYLCASSSHDPSSYNEQFFGPGTRLTVL.

The chain recombines TRBV5-1 with TRBJ2-5; TCRdb calls TRBD1, which cannot be checked without DNA. The CDR3 consists of 15 residues. Germline loops: CDR1 SGHRS, CDR2 YFSETQ. CDR3 sequence reads: CASSLYVPPEETQYF.

The chain couples TRBV3-1 to TRBJ1-2; with no DNA, the TCRdb D assignment of TRBD1 cannot be verified. This CDR3 is 16 amino acids long. Germline V gene sequence: CDR1 LGHDT, CDR2 YNNKEL (reference sequence). The CDR3 spells CASSQDLTGTGAGYTF. The whole variable domain, remainder taken from reference TRBV3-1 and TRBJ1-2, is DTAVSQTPKYLVTQMGNDKSIKCEQNLGHDTMYWYKQDSKKFLKIMFSYNNKELIINETVPNRFSPKSPDKAHLNLHINSLELGDSAVYFCASSQDLTGTGAGYTFGSGTRLTVV.

The chain is built from TRBV28 and TRBJ1-5. The CDR3 is 15 amino acids. Germline CDR1 and CDR2: MDHEN and SYDVKM. The CDR3 protein is CASRQGAHSNQPQNF. The complete variable domain, with remaining parts taken from reference TRBV28 and TRBJ1-5, reads DVKVTQSSRYLVKRTGEKVFLECVQDMDHENMFWYRQDPGLGLRLIYFSYDVKMKEKGDIPEGYSVSREKKERFSLILESASTNQTSMYLCASRQGAHSNQPQNFGDGTRLSIL.

V and J are TRBV7-3 and TRBJ2-5; TCRdb's D call of TRBD1 is untestable without DNA. This CDR3 region has 15 residues. CDR1 and CDR2 (germline): SGHTA, FQGTGA. CDR3 residues: CASTQGGSYQETQYF.

The CDR3 loop is CASSQGADTQYF. The genes are TRBV3-1 and TRBJ2-3. The CDR3 runs 12 residues. Germline-derived CDR1 and CDR2 are LGHDT and YNNKEL (reference sequence).

This chain links TRBV4-1 with TRBJ2-7; the D call of TRBD2 rests on TCRdb alone, since no DNA is present to check it. This CDR3 has 16 amino acids. Germline V gene data show CDR1 as MGHRA and CDR2 as YSYEKL. CDR3 loop: CASSHRLAGGSYEQYF.

V is TRBV5-1 and J is TRBJ1-1; TCRdb reports TRBD1, a call that lacks DNA to check it against. There are 13 residues in the CDR3. Germline V gene data show CDR1 as SGHRS and CDR2 as YFSETQ. The chain's CDR3 is CASRTGNLDEAFF.

The rearrangement links TRBV19 to TRBJ2-2; as DNA is missing, the TRBD1 call by TCRdb cannot be tested. The CDR3 has 14 residues. In germline, CDR1 is LNHDA, CDR2 SQIVND (reference sequence). CDR3 residues: CASSRTGTTGELFF.

The rearrangement joins TRBV12-3 or TRBV12-4 to TRBJ1-2; with no DNA, the TCRdb D assignment of TRBD1 cannot be verified. The CDR3 is 14 residues long. CDR3 protein: CASSLASGGNGYTF.

The CDR3 region is CASSLAGVGTDTQYF. This chain uses TRBV7-2 with TRBJ2-3. This CDR3 is 15 amino acids long. CDR1 and CDR2 (germline): SGHTA, FQGNSA.

The chain links TRBV20-1 to TRBJ1-5. Germline lookup yields CDR1 DFQATT and CDR2 SNEGSKA (reference sequence). The CDR3 has 14 amino acids. The CDR3 sequence: CSARVETSNQPQHF.

This chain links TRBV24-1 with TRBJ2-7. Per germline, CDR1 KGHDR and CDR2 SFDVKD. This CDR3 comprises 12 residues. The chain's CDR3 is CATSAGSYEQYF.

V usage is TRBV2 and J usage is TRBJ2-7. CDR1 SNHLY and CDR2 FYNNEI come from the germline V gene. CDR3 length: 14 amino acids. The CDR3 is CASSEALGSGEQYF.

The rearrangement links TRBV6-1 to TRBJ1-2; TCRdb gives TRBD1 as the D gene, but with no DNA this cannot be confirmed. The germline V gene encodes CDR1 MNHNS and CDR2 SASEGT. The CDR3 covers 13 residues. The CDR3 sequence is CASSEGPDGGYTF.

V is TRBV19 and J is TRBJ2-7; without DNA, the TCRdb call of TRBD1 cannot be checked. Germline assignment: CDR1 LNHDA and CDR2 SQIVND (reference sequence). The CDR3 is made up of 16 amino acids. CDR3 in amino acids: CASSIGGGPTTYEQYF. Combining the CDR3 with reference TRBV19 and TRBJ2-7 gives the whole variable domain DGGITQSPKYLFRKEGQNVTLSCEQNLNHDAMYWYRQDPGQGLRLIYYSQIVNDFQKGDIAEGYSVSREKKESFPLTVTSAQKNPTAFYLCASSIGGGPTTYEQYFGPGTRLTVT.

The rearrangement joins TRBV5-1 to TRBJ2-5; TCRdb's assignment of TRBD2 cannot be checked, as there is no DNA. Germline CDR1 reads SGHRS; CDR2 reads YFSETQ. The CDR3 length is 17 residues. The CDR3 loop is CASSLGTSVLIQETQYF.

The CDR3 loop is CASSQGFTEAFF. J is TRBJ1-1 and V is TRBV2; the D call of TRBD1 rests on TCRdb alone, since no DNA is present to check it. This CDR3 spans 12 amino acids. Germline loops: CDR1 SNHLY, CDR2 FYNNEI.

The V gene is TRBV7-9, the J gene TRBJ2-1; the D call from TCRdb, TRBD1, cannot be confirmed without DNA. Germline V gene sequence: CDR1 SEHNR, CDR2 FQNEAQ (reference sequence). This CDR3 has 16 residues. The CDR3 here is CASSWGGGSSLNEQFF.

V usage is TRBV5-1 and J usage is TRBJ1-1. The germline CDR1 and CDR2 sequences are SGHRS and YFSETQ. The CDR3 contains 13 residues. CDR3 residues: CASSIPGNTEAFF.

This chain links TRBV15 with TRBJ1-5; lacking DNA, the TRBD1 call made by TCRdb goes unchecked. The CDR3 has 15 amino acids. CDR1 is LNHNV and CDR2 is YYDKDF in the germline V gene (reference sequence). The CDR3 loop reads CATSRAGQLDQPQHF.

The chain carries TRBV5-1 and TRBJ1-1. Germline assignment: CDR1 SGHRS and CDR2 YFSETQ. This CDR3 has 12 amino acids. CDR3 sequence: CASSLSSTEAFF. Full variable domain (missing parts from reference TRBV5-1 and TRBJ1-1): KAGVTQTPRYLIKTRGQQVTLSCSPISGHRSVSWYQQTPGQGLQFLFEYFSETQRNKGNFPGRFSGRQFSNSRSEMNVSTLELGDSALYLCASSLSSTEAFFGQGTRLTVV.

The V gene is TRBV5-1, the J gene TRBJ1-5; TCRdb indicates TRBD1, and absent DNA this call remains unverified. This CDR3 is built from 15 residues. The germline V gene encodes CDR1 SGHRS and CDR2 YFSETQ. The CDR3 loop reads CASSLYGGENQPQHF.